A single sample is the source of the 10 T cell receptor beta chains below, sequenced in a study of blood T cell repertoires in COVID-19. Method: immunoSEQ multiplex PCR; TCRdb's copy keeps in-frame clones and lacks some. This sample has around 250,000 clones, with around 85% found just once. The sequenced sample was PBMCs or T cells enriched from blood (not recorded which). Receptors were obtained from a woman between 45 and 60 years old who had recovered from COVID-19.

The CDR3 loop reads CASTLGMDWAFYEQYF. CDR3 DNA sequence: TGTGCCAGCACCCTGGGGATGGACTGGGCTTTCTACGAGCAGTACTTC. The chain carries TRBV5-6 and TRBJ2-7, with D tentatively TRBD2 (5 bases). Germline V gene data show CDR1 as SGHDT and CDR2 as YYEEEE. This CDR3 has 16 residues. Trimming shortened V by 6 bases and J by 3 bases, and 22 bases separated the two germline ends. The complete variable domain, with remaining parts taken from reference TRBV5-6 and TRBJ2-7, reads DAGVTQSPTHLIKTRGQQVTLRCSPKSGHDTVSWYQQALGQGPQFIFQYYEEEERQRGNFPDRFSGHQFPNYSSELNVNALLLGDSALYLCASTLGMDWAFYEQYFGPGTRLTVT.

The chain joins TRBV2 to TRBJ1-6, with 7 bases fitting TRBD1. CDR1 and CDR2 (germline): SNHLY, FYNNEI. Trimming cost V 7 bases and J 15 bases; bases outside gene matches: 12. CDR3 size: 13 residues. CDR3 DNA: TGTGCCAGCACCGGGACAGCTGGGTTTCGCCTCCACTTT. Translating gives CASTGTAGFRLHF.

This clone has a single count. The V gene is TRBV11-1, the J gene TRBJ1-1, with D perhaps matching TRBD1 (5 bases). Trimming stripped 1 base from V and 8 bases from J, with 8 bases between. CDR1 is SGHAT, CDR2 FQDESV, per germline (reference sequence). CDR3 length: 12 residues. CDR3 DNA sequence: TGTGCCAGCAGCTTAGGCAAGGGGGAAGCTTTCTTT. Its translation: CASSLGKGEAFF.

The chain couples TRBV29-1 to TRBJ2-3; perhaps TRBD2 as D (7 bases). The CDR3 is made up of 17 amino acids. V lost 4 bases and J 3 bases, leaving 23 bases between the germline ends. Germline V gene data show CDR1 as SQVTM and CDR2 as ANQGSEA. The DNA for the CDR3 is TGCAGCGTTGGCGTCCCCCACCCGGGGGGCGTAACAGATACGCAGTATTTT. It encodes CSVGVPHPGGVTDTQYF.

CDR3 region: CASNTQGFTDTQYF. Here the CDR3 DNA reads TGTGCCAGCAACACACAGGGGTTCACAGATACGCAGTATTTT. The V gene is TRBV2, the J gene TRBJ2-3; 7 bases line up with TRBD1. Germline loops: CDR1 SNHLY, CDR2 FYNNEI. This CDR3 has 14 amino acids. Trimming removed 7 bases from V and 2 bases from J; junction bases left unmatched: 6.

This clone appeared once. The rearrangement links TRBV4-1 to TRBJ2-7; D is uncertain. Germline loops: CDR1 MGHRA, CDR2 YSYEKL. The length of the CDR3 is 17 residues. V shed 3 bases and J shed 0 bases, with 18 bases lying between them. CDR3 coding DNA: TGCGCCAGCAGCCACCATCAGGTGGTAGACGACTCCTACGAGCAGTACTTC. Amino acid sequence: CASSHHQVVDDSYEQYF.

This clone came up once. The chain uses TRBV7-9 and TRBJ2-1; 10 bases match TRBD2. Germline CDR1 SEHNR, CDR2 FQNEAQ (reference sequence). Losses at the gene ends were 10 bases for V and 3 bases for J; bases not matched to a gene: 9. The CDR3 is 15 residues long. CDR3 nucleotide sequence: TGTGCCAACACGGAGCGGGAGGGTAACTACAATGAGCAGTTCTTC. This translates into CANTEREGNYNEQFF.

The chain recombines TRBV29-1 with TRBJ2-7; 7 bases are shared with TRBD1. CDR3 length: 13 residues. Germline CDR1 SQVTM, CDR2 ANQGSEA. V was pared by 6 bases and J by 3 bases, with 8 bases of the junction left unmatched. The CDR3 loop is CSVKQGSVYEQYF. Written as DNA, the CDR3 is TGCAGCGTGAAACAGGGGTCGGTCTACGAGCAGTACTTC.

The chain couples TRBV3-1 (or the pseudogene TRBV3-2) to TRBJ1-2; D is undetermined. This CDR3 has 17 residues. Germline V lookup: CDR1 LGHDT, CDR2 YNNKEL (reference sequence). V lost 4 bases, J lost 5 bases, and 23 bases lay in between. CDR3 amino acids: CASSLTTDPGGGYGYTF. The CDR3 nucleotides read TGTGCCAGCAGCCTCACGACCGATCCCGGCGGTGGGTATGGCTACACCTTC.

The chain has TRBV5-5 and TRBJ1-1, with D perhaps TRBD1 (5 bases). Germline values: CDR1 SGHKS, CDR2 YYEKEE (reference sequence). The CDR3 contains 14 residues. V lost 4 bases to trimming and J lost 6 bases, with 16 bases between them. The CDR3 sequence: CASSPQPGVSEAFF. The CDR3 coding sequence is TGTGCCAGCAGCCCGCAGCCGGGGGTCTCTGAAGCTTTCTTT.